A selection of T cell receptor beta chains follows, all from one sample in a study of blood T cell repertoires in COVID-19. Sequenced by immunoSEQ multiplex PCR; TCRdb stores in-frame clones only, minus some. The table records over 200,000 clones, more than 80% of them present only once. The specimen sequenced was peripheral blood. These TCRs come from a woman in her twenties or thirties with COVID-19, enrolled during active disease. Both conserved end residues are part of each CDR3. D genes are given only for firm matches.

>-|TRBJ2-5|TRBV25-1
CASSGQGSQETQYF
>-|TRBJ1-2|TRBV7-8
CASSYLAGGYGYTF
>TRBD2|TRBJ2-3|TRBV15
CATSPSTSGGTGTQYF
>TRBD1|TRBJ1-2|TRBV4-3
CASSQVTGQGIKEF
>-|TRBJ2-2|TRBV3-1/TRBV3-2
CASSQTLLNTGELFF
>TRBD1|TRBJ2-7|TRBV5-5
CASSLTLRDRDEQYF
>TRBD2|TRBJ2-5|TRBV7-3
CASSFSGGETQYF
>TRBD1|TRBJ1-5|TRBV7-3
CASSPGTGHNQPQHF
>TRBD2|TRBJ2-2|TRBV6-2/TRBV6-3
CASSYQFGPGGGPTGELFF
>-|TRBJ1-1|TRBV7-2
CASSSRTMNTEAFF
>TRBD2|TRBJ2-1|TRBV4-3
CASSHSGSWDEQFF
>TRBD2|TRBJ2-2|TRBV27
CASSLRWDYVTGELFF
>TRBD2|TRBJ2-1|TRBV6-5
CASSLSGSSYNEQFF
>TRBD1|TRBJ1-2|TRBV7-2
CASSLDRGYGYTF
>TRBD2|TRBJ2-4|TRBV30
CAWSPLAGVKNIQYF
>-|TRBJ2-7|TRBV21-1
CASSKAPRQMSSYEQYF
>-|TRBJ2-2|TRBV6-2/TRBV6-3
CASSYWLEGTGELFF
>TRBD2|TRBJ2-3|TRBV11-2
CASSPRVAGGLDTQYF
>-|TRBJ2-1|TRBV9
CASSVAQGYNEQFF
>TRBD1|TRBJ2-3|TRBV10-3
CAITPAQGAQDTQYF
>-|TRBJ1-1|TRBV10-1
CASSDYRENTEAFF
>-|TRBJ2-3|TRBV9
CASSPAGTDTQYF
>TRBD1|TRBJ1-1|TRBV25-1
CASSVGDRGGFRSEAFF
>TRBD2|TRBJ2-7|TRBV6-5
CASSTSGGFLGEQYF
>-|TRBJ2-1|TRBV3-1/TRBV3-2
CASSLPSPEQFF
>TRBD2|TRBJ2-3|TRBV28
CASSLAGGMDTQYF
>TRBD1|TRBJ2-7|TRBV10-1
CASSPRGFDEQYF
>-|TRBJ1-1|TRBV5-1
CASSLVQLNTEAFF
>-|TRBJ1-2|TRBV2
CASTEREGYTF
>TRBD1|TRBJ1-4|TRBV5-6
CASSAGTGTKKLFF
>TRBD1|TRBJ1-1|TRBV18
CASSPTQGATEAFF
>-|TRBJ2-1|TRBV21-1
CASSKALRKTTTGNEQFF
>TRBD1|TRBJ1-4|TRBV7-3
CASSTRGPRDRDNEKLFF
>-|TRBJ2-2|TRBV29-1
CSVGRSGPTGELFF
>TRBD2|TRBJ2-7|TRBV19
CASSIDASGGLEQYF
>-|TRBJ2-7|TRBV5-1
CASSPQRSSYEQYF
>-|TRBJ1-2|TRBV30
CVTGIPNYGYTF
>-|TRBJ2-5|TRBV5-1
CASSLGAQETQYF
>-|TRBJ2-1|TRBV5-6
CASSLAVGGEQFF
>-|TRBJ2-2|TRBV19
CASRDGGRTGELFF
>-|TRBJ1-5|TRBV27
CASRSGVHQPQHF
>TRBD1|TRBJ1-2|TRBV24-1
CATSDLPNTQGLGVYTF